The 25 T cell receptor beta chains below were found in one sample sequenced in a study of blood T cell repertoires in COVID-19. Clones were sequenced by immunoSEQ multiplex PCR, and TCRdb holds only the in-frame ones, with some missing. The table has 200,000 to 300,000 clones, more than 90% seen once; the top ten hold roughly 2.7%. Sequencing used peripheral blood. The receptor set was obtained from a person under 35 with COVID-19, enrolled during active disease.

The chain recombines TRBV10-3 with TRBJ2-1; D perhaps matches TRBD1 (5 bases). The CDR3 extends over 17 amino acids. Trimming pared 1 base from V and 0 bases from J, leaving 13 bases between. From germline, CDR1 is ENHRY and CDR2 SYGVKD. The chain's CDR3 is CAISEFSRQSSYNEQFF. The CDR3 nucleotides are TGTGCCATCAGTGAGTTCTCTCGACAGAGCTCCTACAATGAGCAGTTCTTC.

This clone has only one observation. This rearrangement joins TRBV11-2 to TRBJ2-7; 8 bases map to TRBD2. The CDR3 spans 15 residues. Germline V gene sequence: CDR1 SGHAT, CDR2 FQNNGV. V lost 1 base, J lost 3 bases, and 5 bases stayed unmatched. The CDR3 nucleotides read TGTGCCAGCAGCTTAGGATTAGCGGGAATCTACGAGCAGTACTTC. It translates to CASSLGLAGIYEQYF.

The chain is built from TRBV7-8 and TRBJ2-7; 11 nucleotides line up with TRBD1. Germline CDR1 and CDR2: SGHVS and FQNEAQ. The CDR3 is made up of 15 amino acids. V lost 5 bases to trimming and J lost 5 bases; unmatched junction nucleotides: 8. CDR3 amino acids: CASSPSGTGGNEQYF. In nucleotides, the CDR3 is TGTGCCAGCAGCCCCTCCGGGACAGGGGGGAACGAGCAGTACTTC.

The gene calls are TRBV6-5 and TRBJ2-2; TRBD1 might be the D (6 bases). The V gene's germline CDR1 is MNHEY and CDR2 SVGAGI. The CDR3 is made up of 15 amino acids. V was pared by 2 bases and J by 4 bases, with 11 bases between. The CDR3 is CASSYGTGSTGELFF. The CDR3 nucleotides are TGTGCCAGCAGTTACGGTACAGGGAGCACCGGGGAGCTGTTTTTT.

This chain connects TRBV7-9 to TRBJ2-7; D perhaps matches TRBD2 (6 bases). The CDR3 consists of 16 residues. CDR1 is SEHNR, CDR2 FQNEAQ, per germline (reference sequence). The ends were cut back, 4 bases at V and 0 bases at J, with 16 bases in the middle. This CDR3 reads CASSSLPGLSSYEQYF. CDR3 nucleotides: TGTGCCAGCAGCTCACTACCGGGACTTTCCTCCTACGAGCAGTACTTC.

The CDR3 DNA sequence: TGTGCCAGCAGCGCTGGACAGGCAATATGGGGTTATGGCTACACCTTC. As protein: CASSAGQAIWGYGYTF. The chain combines TRBV2 with TRBJ1-2; TRBD1 aligns across 7 bases. Germline-derived CDR1 and CDR2 are SNHLY and FYNNEI. This CDR3 is 16 amino acids long. V trimming: 6 bases; J trimming: 5 bases; junction bases outside the gene matches: 15.

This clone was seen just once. CDR3 residues: CASSQGTAGTDSGNTIYF. CDR3 DNA: TGTGCCAGCAGCCAAGGGACAGCCGGTACCGACTCTGGAAACACCATATATTTT. V gene TRBV4-2 combines with J gene TRBJ1-3, with D perhaps TRBD1 (6 bases). V was pared by 1 base and J by 0 bases, with 16 bases between. CDR1 is LGHNA and CDR2 is YNFKEQ in the germline V gene. This CDR3 is built from 18 residues.

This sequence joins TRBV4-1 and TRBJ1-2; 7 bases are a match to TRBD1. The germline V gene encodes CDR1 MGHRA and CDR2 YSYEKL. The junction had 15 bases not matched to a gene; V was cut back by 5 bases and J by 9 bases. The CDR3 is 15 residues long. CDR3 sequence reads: CASSMEPGRGSSYTF. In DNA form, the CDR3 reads TGCGCCAGCAGCATGGAACCCGGCAGGGGGTCAAGCTACACCTTC.

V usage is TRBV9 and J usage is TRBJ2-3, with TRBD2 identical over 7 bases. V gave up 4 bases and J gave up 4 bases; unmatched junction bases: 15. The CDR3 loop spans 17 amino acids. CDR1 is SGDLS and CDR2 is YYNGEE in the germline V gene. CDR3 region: CASSPRREAPHSDTQYF. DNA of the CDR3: TGTGCCAGCAGCCCTCGACGGGAGGCCCCCCACTCAGATACGCAGTATTTT. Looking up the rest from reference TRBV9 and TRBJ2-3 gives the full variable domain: DSGVTQTPKHLITATGQRVTLRCSPRSGDLSVYWYQQSLDQGLQFLIQYYNGEERAKGNILERFSAQQFPDLHSELNLSSLELGDSALYFCASSPRREAPHSDTQYFGPGTRLTVL.

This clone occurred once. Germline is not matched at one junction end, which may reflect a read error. The CDR3 region is CASSLGPPGANVLTF. CDR3 sequence (DNA): TGTGCTAGCAGCTTAGGGCCCCCTGGGGCCAACGTCCTGACTTTC. The gene calls are TRBV7-7 and TRBJ2-6; no clear D gene. The CDR3 contains 15 residues. Germline CDR1 SSHAT, CDR2 FNYEAQ (reference sequence).

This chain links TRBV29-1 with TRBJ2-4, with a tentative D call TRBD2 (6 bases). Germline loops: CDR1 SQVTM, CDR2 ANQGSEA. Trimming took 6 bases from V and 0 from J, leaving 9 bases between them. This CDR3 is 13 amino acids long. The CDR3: CSVGGIAKNIQYF. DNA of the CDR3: TGCAGCGTAGGCGGGATAGCCAAAAACATTCAGTACTTC. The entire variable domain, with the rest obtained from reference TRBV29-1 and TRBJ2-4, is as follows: SAVISQKPSRDICQRGTSLTIQCQVDSQVTMMFWYRQQPGQSLTLIATANQGSEATYESGFVIDKFPISRPNLTFSTLTVSNMSPEDSSIYLCSVGGIAKNIQYFGAGTRLSVL.

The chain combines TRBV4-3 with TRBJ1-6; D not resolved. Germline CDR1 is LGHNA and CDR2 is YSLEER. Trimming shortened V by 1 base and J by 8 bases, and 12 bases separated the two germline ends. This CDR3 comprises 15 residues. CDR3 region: CASSQARVIYSPLHF. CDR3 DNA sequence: TGCGCCAGCAGCCAAGCGCGGGTTATTTATTCACCCCTCCACTTT.

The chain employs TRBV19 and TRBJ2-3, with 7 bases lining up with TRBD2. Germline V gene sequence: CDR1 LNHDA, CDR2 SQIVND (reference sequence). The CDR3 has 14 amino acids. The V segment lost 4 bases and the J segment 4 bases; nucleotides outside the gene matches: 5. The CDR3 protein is CASSNTGGSDTQYF. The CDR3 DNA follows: TGTGCCAGTAGTAATACGGGAGGATCAGATACGCAGTATTTT.

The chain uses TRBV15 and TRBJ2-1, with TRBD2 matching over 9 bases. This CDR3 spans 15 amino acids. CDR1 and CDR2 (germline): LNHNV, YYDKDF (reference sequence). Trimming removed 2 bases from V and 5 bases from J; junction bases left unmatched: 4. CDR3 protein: CATSRKAGGDNEQFF. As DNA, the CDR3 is TGTGCCACCAGCAGAAAAGCGGGAGGAGACAATGAGCAGTTCTTC. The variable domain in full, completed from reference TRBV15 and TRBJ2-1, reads DAMVIQNPRYQVTQFGKPVTLSCSQTLNHNVMYWYQQKSSQAPKLLFHYYDKDFNNEADTPDNFQSRRPNTSFCFLDIRSPGLGDTAMYLCATSRKAGGDNEQFFGPGTRLTVL.

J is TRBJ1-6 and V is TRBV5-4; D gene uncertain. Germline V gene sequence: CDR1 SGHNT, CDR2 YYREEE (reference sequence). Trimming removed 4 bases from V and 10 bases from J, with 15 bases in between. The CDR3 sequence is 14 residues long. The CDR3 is CASSPGSTGSPLHF. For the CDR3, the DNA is TGTGCCAGCAGCCCGGGTTCCACCGGGTCACCCCTCCACTTT.

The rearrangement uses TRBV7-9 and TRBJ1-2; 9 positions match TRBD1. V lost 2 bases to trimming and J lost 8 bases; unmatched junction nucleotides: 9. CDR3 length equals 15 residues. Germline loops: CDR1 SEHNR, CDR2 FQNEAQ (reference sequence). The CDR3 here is CASSLMGTGGGGYTF. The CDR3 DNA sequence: TGTGCCAGCAGCTTAATGGGCACAGGGGGCGGGGGCTACACCTTC. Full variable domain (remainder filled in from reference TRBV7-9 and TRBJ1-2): DTGVSQNPRHKITKRGQNVTFRCDPISEHNRLYWYRQTLGQGPEFLTYFQNEAQLEKSRLLSDRFSAERPKGSFSTLEIQRTEQGDSAMYLCASSLMGTGGGGYTFGSGTRLTVV.

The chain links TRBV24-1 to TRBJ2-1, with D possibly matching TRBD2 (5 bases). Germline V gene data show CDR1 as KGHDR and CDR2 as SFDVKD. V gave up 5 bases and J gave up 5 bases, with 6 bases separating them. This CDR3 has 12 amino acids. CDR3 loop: CATSVANNEQFF. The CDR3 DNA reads TGTGCCACCAGTGTAGCGAACAATGAGCAGTTCTTC.

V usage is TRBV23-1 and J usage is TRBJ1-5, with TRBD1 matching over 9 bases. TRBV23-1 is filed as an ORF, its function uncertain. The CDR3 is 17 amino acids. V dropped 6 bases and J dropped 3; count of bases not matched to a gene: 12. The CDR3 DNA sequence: TGCGCCAGCAGCATCCACAGGGGGCGTAGGGACAATCAGCCCCAGCATTTT. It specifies CASSIHRGRRDNQPQHF.

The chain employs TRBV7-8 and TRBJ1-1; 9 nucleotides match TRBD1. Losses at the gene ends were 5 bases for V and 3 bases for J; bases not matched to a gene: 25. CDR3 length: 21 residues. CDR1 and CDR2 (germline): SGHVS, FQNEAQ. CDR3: CASSQRGTGIVAWGIYTEAFF. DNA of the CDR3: TGTGCCAGCAGCCAACGGGGGACAGGGATTGTCGCTTGGGGGATTTACACTGAAGCTTTCTTT.

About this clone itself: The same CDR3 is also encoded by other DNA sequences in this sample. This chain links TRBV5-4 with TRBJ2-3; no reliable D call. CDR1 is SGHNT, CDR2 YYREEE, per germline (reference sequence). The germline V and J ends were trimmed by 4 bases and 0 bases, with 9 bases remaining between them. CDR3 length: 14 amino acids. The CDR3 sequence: CASSLGVSTDTQYF. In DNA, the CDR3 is TGTGCCAGCAGCCTAGGAGTTAGCACAGATACGCAGTATTTT.

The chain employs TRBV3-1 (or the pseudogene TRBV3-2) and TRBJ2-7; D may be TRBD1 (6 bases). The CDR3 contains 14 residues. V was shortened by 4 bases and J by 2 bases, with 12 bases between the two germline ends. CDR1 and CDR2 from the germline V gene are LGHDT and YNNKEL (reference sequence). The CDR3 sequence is CASSLGTTPYEQYF. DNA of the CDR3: TGTGCCAGCAGCCTAGGGACAACACCCTACGAGCAGTACTTC.

CDR3 in amino acids: CASSPWDRAMGYTF. The CDR3 nucleotides are TGCGCCAGCAGCCCCTGGGACAGGGCGATGGGCTACACCTTC. The genes are TRBV5-1 and TRBJ1-2; 9 bases are shared with TRBD1. Losses at the gene ends were 4 bases for V and 8 bases for J; bases not matched to a gene: 9. There are 14 residues in the CDR3. Germline V gene sequence: CDR1 SGHRS, CDR2 YFSETQ.

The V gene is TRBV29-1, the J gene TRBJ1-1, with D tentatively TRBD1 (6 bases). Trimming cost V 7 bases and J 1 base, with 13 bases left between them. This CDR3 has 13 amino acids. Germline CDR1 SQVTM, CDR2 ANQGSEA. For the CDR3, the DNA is TGCAGCGCGAGGGGGAGGGAGAACACTGAAGCTTTCTTT. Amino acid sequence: CSARGRENTEAFF.

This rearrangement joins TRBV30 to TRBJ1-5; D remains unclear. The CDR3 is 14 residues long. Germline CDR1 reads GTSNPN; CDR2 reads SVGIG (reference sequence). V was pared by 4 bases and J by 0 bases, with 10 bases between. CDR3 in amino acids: CAWTFFGSNQPQHF. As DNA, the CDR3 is TGTGCCTGGACCTTCTTCGGTAGCAATCAGCCCCAGCATTTT.

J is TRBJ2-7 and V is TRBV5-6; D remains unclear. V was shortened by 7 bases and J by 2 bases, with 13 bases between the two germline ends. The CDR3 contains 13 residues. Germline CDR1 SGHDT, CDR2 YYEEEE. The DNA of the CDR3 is TGTGCCAGCGGAAGAGGTAGCCCCTACGAGCAGTACTTC. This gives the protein CASGRGSPYEQYF.